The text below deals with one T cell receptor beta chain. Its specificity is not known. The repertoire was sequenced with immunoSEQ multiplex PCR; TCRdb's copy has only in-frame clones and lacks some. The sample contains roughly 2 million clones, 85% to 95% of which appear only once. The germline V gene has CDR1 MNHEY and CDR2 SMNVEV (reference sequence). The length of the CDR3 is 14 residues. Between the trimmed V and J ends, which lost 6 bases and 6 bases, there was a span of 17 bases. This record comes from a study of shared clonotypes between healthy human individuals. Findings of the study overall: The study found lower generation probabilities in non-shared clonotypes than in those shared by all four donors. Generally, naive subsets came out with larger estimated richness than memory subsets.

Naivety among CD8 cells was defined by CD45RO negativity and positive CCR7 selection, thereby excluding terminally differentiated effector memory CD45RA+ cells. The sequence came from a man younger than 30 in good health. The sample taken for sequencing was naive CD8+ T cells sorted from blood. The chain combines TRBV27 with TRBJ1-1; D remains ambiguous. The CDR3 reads CASRTLARYAEAFF. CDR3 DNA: TGTGCCAGCAGAACCCTAGCCAGGTATGCTGAAGCTTTCTTT.